This T cell receptor beta chain was identified during a study of OX40 agonist ivuxolimab in advanced cancers. Study-wide background: Patients received intravenous ivuxolimab every 2 weeks at 0.01 to 10 mg/kg. Of mixed ages from about 20 to 80 and averaging about 65 years, the group was around 78% male.

Germline loops: CDR1 SGHVS, CDR2 FQNEAQ. This CDR3 has 15 amino acids. Trimming stripped 5 bases from V and 0 bases from J, with 13 bases between. Profiling relied on immunoSEQ multiplex PCR, and the TCRdb table lists in-frame clones only, not all of them. Of about 59,000 clones in the sample, 75% to 90% are singletons; the top ten hold 3.5% to 4%. Findings and caveats of the study: Normalized T-cell clonal expansion was also low in some nonresponders.

This clone is labeled as medium-sized. Its antigen is unidentified. The sample here was CD4+ or CD8+ T cells sorted from blood, taken in a trial of the OX40 agonist ivuxolimab. This TCR derives from an adult with an advanced solid tumor such as melanoma, head and neck, liver or kidney cancer. The chain joins TRBV7-8 to TRBJ1-1; tentative D call: TRBD1 (6 bases). The CDR3 region is CASSLDRPLNTEAFF. The CDR3 coding sequence is TGTGCCAGCAGCCTCGACAGGCCTTTGAACACTGAAGCTTTCTTT.